This T cell receptor beta chain was captured in a study of blood T cell repertoires in COVID-19 (dated by TCRdb to the early 2020s). Regarding the research as a whole: Collaborator samples came from the United States, Italy and Spain and covered acute and convalescent phases of COVID-19. The prospective study material was composed of cDNA or gDNA derived from T cells, B-cell-depleted T cells, or PBMCs. Deeply sampled blood TCRbeta repertoires from subjects exposed to, actively infected with, or recovered from COVID-19 were included in the dataset. The repertoires were released in a freely available public database meant as a resource for research on the immune response to SARS-CoV-2. Samples came from the ongoing ImmuneRACE study (first 160 participants) plus 1,254 subjects from 6 global collaborators. Nearly every sample came with metadata listing a de-identified subject ID, COVID-19 status, age in years and sex. Where HLA class I and class II types were available, the types were taken from metadata supplied by the sample provider, not from assay-based typing.

From the cysteine through the phenylalanine, the CDR3 covers 17 amino acids. Only CDR3 DNA is held: 51 bases, read in frame from base 1. From the germline V gene (reference sequence), CDR1 is SGHNT and CDR2 is YYREEE. V and J are trimmed by 3 bases and 0 bases, and the gene matches miss 11 bases of the junction. Participants in the prospective study were enrolled through a virtual design, were aged roughly 18 to 90 years, and lived in roughly 26 United States geographic areas. Cohort assignment in the prospective study relied on participant-reported clinical history from a screening survey and a study questionnaire. Recovered participants in ImmuneRACE Cohort 3 were defined as having two consecutive negative NP/OP PCR tests, clearance from a healthcare professional, or resolution of symptoms. Each participant in the prospective study had whole blood, serum and a nasopharyngeal or oropharyngeal swab collected by mobile phlebotomists. Participants in the prospective study had the option to provide additional blood draws and questionnaires over an approximately 2-month period. Blood samples from the prospective study were shipped frozen or at room temperature prior to DNA extraction.

The immunoSEQ Assay, a bias-controlled multiplex PCR, was used to amplify TCRbeta CDR3 regions from genomic DNA. In the source study's methods: Nucleated cell counts per sample were estimated from amplification of reference gene primers within the assay. To quantify the absolute abundance of each unique TCRbeta CDR3 rearrangement, sequence reads were collapsed and filtered. For each sample, productive Simpson clonality was calculated by taking the square root of Simpson's diversity index across productive rearrangements. TCRdb took over this immuneACCESS table, retaining in-frame rearrangements with V and J assigned. Such tables are incomplete; in checked studies, under half of the missing clones stem from an unresolved V gene, and the remainder is unexplained. That table is the source of V, J and clone size, and D and trimming were worked out from the DNA. This sample has a few hundred thousand clones in its table, and about 90% of those were observed once. The ten largest clones capture roughly 1% of the sample.

About this clone: Its antigen is currently not known. No quality values exist for individual bases; no much larger clone is one base distant.

Paper-wide results and their limitations: The quantity of clinical and demographic metadata differed by source and by participant and was supplied without curation.

The sequencing input was PBMCs or T cells enriched from blood (not recorded which). This clonotype was obtained from a woman aged 30 to 39 who had recovered from COVID-19. The receptor chain draws on TRBV5-4 and TRBJ1-1; TRBD1 agrees with 7 junctional bases. The nucleotides read TGTGCCAGCAGCTCGCAGGGGGGCCCCAGAATGAACACTGAAGCTTTCTTT. Its protein reads: CASSSQGGPRMNTEAFF.